This T cell receptor (beta chain) was identified during a study of response to subunit inactivated influenza vaccine. Findings of the study overall: With each seasonal influenza vaccination, the authors suggested, few new T cells are recruited.

One entry per CDR3 protein, called by TCRdb with MiXCR from the RT-PCR reads. The table records fewer than 350,000 distinct CDR3 sequences, just over 20% of them present only once. In its sample, this clonotype was seen a few times. Its target is not known. V lost 6 bases, J lost 4 bases, and 9 bases stayed unmatched. This CDR3 comprises 16 residues. Germline V CDR1 and CDR2: MNHEY, SVGEGT. The chain joins TRBV6-2 or TRBV6-3 to TRBJ1-1, with 12 bases that match TRBD1. The specimen comprised PBMCs from blood, sampled about 20 months after vaccination. This sequence originates from a man between 50 and 69 years old who received an inactivated influenza vaccine. The CDR3 region is CASSSWGQGAGTEAFF. Written as DNA, the CDR3 is TGTGCCAGCAGCTCCTGGGGACAGGGGGCCGGCACTGAAGCTTTCTTT.